This TCR beta chain was observed in a study of T cell responses to AZD1222 COVID-19 vaccine. Whole-study results and caveats: CD4 TCRs linked to vaccination spanned spike, dominating at 160-218 and 743-854. Only 5 or 6 individuals given AZD1222 were seropositive at baseline.

Turning to this clone: Antigen: not known.

TCRdb keeps only in-frame clones here, not all; method: immunoSEQ multiplex PCR. The table shows approximately 100,000 clones, with almost 90% occurring only once. Germline V lookup: CDR1 LNHDA, CDR2 SQIVND (reference sequence). Deletions cut 4 bases from V and 2 bases from J, with 6 bases between. The CDR3 spans 14 residues. The receptor's source is an adult in good health. The sequencing used peripheral blood, collected on day 0 of AZD1222 vaccination. V is TRBV19 and J is TRBJ2-6; D is perhaps TRBD1 or TRBD2 (5 bases each). The CDR3 nucleotides read TGTGCCAGTAGTAGAGGGGCTGGGGCCAACGTCCTGACTTTC. Translation gives CASSRGAGANVLTF. Filled out from reference TRBV19 and TRBJ2-6, the complete variable domain reads DGGITQSPKYLFRKEGQNVTLSCEQNLNHDAMYWYRQDPGQGLRLIYYSQIVNDFQKGDIAEGYSVSREKKESFPLTVTSAQKNPTAFYLCASSRGAGANVLTFGAGSRLTVL.